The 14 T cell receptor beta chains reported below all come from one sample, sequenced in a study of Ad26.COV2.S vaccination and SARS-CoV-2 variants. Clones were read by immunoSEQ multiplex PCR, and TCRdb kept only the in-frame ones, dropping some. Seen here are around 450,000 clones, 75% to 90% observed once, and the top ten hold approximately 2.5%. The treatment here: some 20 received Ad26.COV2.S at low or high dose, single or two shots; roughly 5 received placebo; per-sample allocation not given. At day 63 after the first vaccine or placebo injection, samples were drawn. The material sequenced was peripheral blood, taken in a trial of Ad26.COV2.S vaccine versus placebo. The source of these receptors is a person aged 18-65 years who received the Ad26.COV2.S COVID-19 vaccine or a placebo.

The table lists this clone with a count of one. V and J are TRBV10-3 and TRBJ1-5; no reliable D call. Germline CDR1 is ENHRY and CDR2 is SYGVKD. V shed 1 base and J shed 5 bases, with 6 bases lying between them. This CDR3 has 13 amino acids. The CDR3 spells CAISEFADQPQHF. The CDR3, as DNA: TGTGCCATCAGTGAGTTTGCGGATCAGCCCCAGCATTTT.

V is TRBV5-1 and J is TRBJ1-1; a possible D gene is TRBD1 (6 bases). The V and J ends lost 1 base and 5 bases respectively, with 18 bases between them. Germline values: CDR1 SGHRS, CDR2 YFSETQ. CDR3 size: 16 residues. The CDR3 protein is CASSLRVGPGQTEAFF. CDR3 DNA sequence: TGCGCCAGCAGCTTGCGTGTTGGCCCGGGACAAACTGAAGCTTTCTTT.

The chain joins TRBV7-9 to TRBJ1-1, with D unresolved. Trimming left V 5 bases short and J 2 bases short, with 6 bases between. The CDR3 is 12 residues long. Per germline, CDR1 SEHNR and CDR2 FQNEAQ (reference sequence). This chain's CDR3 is CASSASNTEAFF. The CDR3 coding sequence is TGTGCCAGCAGCGCCTCTAACACTGAAGCTTTCTTT.

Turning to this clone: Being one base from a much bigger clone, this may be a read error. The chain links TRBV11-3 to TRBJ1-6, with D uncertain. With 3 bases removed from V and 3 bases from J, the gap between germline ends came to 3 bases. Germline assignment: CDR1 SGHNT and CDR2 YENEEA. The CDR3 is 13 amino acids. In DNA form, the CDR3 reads TGTGCCAGCAGCTTGGGCTATAATTCACCCCTCCACTTT. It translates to CASSLGYNSPLHF.

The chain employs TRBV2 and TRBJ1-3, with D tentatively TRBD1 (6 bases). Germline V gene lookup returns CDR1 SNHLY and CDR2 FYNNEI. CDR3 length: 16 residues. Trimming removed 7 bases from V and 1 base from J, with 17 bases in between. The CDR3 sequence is CASTRGGGGSGNTIYF. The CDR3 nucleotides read TGTGCCAGCACCCGAGGAGGGGGTGGTTCTGGAAACACCATATATTTT.

The CDR3 loop is CATSRDDGASYEKLFF. CDR3 coding DNA: TGTGCCACCAGCAGAGATGACGGGGCTTCTTATGAAAAACTGTTTTTT. The chain links TRBV15 to TRBJ1-4; TRBD1 is a possible D gene (5 bases). The length of the CDR3 is 16 residues. Trimming took 0 bases from V and 6 from J, leaving 14 bases between them. Germline V gene data show CDR1 as LNHNV and CDR2 as YYDKDF (reference sequence).

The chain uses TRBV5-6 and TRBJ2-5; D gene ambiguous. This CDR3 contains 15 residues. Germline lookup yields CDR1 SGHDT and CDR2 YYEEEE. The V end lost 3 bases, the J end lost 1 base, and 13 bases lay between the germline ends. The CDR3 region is CASSSGWSGQETQYF. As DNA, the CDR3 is TGTGCCAGCAGCTCCGGCTGGTCCGGCCAAGAGACCCAGTACTTC. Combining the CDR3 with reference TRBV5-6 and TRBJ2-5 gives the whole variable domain DAGVTQSPTHLIKTRGQQVTLRCSPKSGHDTVSWYQQALGQGPQFIFQYYEEEERQRGNFPDRFSGHQFPNYSSELNVNALLLGDSALYLCASSSGWSGQETQYFGPGTRLLVL.

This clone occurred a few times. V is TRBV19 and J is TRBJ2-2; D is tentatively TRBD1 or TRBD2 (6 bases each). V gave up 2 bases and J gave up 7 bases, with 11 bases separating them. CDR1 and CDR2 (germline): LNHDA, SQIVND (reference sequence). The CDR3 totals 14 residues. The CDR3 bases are TGTGCCAGTAGTATATGGGGGGCCGGCGGGGAGCTGTTTTTT. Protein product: CASSIWGAGGELFF.

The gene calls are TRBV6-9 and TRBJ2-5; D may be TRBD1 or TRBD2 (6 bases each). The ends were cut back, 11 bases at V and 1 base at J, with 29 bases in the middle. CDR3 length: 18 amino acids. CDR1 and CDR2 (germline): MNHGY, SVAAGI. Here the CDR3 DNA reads TGTGCCGACCACAAGGGGGACGGGACTGCCGGCCCCCAAGAGACCCAGTACTTC. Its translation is CADHKGDGTAGPQETQYF.

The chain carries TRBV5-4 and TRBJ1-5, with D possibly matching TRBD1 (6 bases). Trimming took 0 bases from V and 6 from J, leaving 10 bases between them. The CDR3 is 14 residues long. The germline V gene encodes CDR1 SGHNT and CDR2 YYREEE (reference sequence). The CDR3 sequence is CASSLAGAGQPQHF. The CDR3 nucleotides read TGTGCCAGCAGCTTGGCAGGGGCTGGTCAGCCCCAGCATTTT.

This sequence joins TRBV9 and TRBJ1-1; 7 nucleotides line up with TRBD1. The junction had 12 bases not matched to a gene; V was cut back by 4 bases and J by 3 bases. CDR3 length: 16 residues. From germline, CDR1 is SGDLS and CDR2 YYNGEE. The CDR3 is CASSPRTGGLDTEAFF. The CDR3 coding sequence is TGTGCCAGCAGCCCGAGGACAGGTGGATTGGACACTGAAGCTTTCTTT.

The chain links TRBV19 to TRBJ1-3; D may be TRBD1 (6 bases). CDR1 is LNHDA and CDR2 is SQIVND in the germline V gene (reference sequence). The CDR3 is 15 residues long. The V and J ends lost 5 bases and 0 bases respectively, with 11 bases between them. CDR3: CASSPDSSSGNTIYF. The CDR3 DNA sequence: TGTGCCAGTAGTCCGGACAGTAGCTCTGGAAACACCATATATTTT.

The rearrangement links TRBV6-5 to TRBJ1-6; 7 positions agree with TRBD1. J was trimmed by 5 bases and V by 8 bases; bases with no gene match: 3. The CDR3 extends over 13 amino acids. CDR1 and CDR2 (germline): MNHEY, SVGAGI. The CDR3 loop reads CASYTGDNSPLHF. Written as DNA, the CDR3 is TGTGCCAGCTACACAGGGGATAATTCACCCCTCCACTTT.

In nucleotides, the CDR3 is TGCAGTGCAGCCGGCTCCTACGAGCAGTACTTC. Its translation: CSAAGSYEQYF. The rearrangement links TRBV20-1 to TRBJ2-7; D call uncertain. This CDR3 is built from 11 residues. Germline V lookup: CDR1 DFQATT, CDR2 SNEGSKA (reference sequence). The V and J ends lost 6 bases and 0 bases respectively, with 6 bases between them.